This TCR beta chain was obtained from a study of cytomegalovirus exposure and HLA in healthy donors. Study context: In terms of ancestry, the Caucasian-associated cluster contained 75% to 85% of the roughly 400 genotyped donors.

Despite likely unrecorded immune exposures, the donors were nominally healthy at the time of sampling. Between the trimmed V and J ends, which lost 3 bases and 4 bases, there was a span of 22 bases. Germline assignment: CDR1 LNHDA and CDR2 SQIVND (reference sequence). The CDR3 runs to 18 residues. Both 60 Vbeta primers and 13 Jbeta primers went into the PCR. TCRdb keeps only in-frame clones here, not all; method: immunoSEQ multiplex PCR. The table includes about 190,000 clones, 60% to 85% detected once. The receptor was derived from a woman aged 40 to 49 in good health and CMV-seronegative. What was sequenced was PBMCs. The V and J genes are TRBV19 and TRBJ2-1; a weak D match, TRBD2 (6 bases). CDR3 loop: CASSIPPGDFGSYNEQFF. In DNA form, the CDR3 reads TGTGCCAGTAGTATTCCCCCCGGGGACTTCGGGTCTTACAATGAGCAGTTCTTC.